The 28 T cell receptor beta chains below come from one sample, sequenced in a study of T-cell reconstitution after alpha-beta-depleted transplantation in children. Unique molecular identifiers were used to barcode this TCRbeta library. TCRdb analysed the PCR reads with MiXCR anew, one entry per CDR3 protein. The top ten hold approximately 38% of the sample, which has hundreds of thousands of distinct CDR3 sequences, roughly 17% seen once. This material consisted of PBMCs, mostly from graft donor cells, taken 360 days after TCRalphabeta/CD19-depleted stem cell transplant. Receptors were obtained from a male patient under 10 years old who had a stem cell transplant for acute lymphoblastic leukemia, so the T cells may come from the graft donor.

This clonotype was found a few times. This chain uses TRBV11-2 with TRBJ2-7; 7 nucleotides agree with TRBD2. With V trimmed by 5 bases and J by 1 base, 17 bases remained unmatched. Germline CDR1 reads SGHAT; CDR2 reads FQNNGV. The CDR3 has 18 amino acids. The CDR3 nucleotides are TGTGCCAGCAGCCCAGACAGCTATGGCGGGAGTCTTTCCTACGAGCAGTACTTC. This codes for CASSPDSYGGSLSYEQYF. The whole variable domain, filled in from reference TRBV11-2 and TRBJ2-7, reads EAGVAQSPRYKIIEKRQSVAFWCNPISGHATLYWYQQILGQGPKLLIQFQNNGVVDDSQLPKDRFSAERLKGVDSTLKIQPAKLEDSAVYLCASSPDSYGGSLSYEQYFGPGTRLTVT.

This clonotype was counted a few times. The chain uses TRBV9 and TRBJ2-2; D is ambiguous. Looked up from germline, CDR1 is SGDLS and CDR2 is YYNGEE. The CDR3 extends over 15 amino acids. V was shortened by 2 bases and J by 5 bases, with 13 bases between the two germline ends. CDR3 loop: CASSVGGLGTGELFF. In DNA, the CDR3 is TGTGCCAGCAGCGTGGGTGGTTTAGGGACCGGGGAGCTGTTTTTT.

The V and J genes are TRBV28 and TRBJ2-3; 8 nucleotides line up with TRBD2. Germline V gives CDR1 MDHEN, CDR2 SYDVKM. This CDR3 comprises 16 residues. After removal of 4 bases from V and 5 bases from J, the junction contained 11 bases not matched to a gene. The CDR3: CASSSLAGPGLDTQYF. CDR3 bases: TGTGCCAGCAGTTCTCTAGCGGGCCCTGGGCTAGATACGCAGTATTTT.

This sequence joins TRBV19 and TRBJ1-2, with D possibly matching TRBD1 (5 bases). Germline-derived CDR1 and CDR2 are LNHDA and SQIVND (reference sequence). There are 16 residues in the CDR3. The V gene lost 7 bases and the J gene lost 1 base, with 19 bases spanning the gap. CDR3 loop: CASTDAGGALNYGYTF. The CDR3 DNA reads TGTGCCAGTACCGACGCCGGAGGGGCGCTTAACTATGGCTACACCTTC.

This clonotype was counted many times. This chain connects TRBV20-1 to TRBJ2-3; 11 nucleotides match TRBD2. Trimming removed 8 bases from V and 10 bases from J; junction bases left unmatched: 11. The CDR3 is made up of 13 amino acids. Germline-derived CDR1 and CDR2 are DFQATT and SNEGSKA (reference sequence). CDR3: CSPGGTSGFPQYF. DNA of the CDR3: TGCAGTCCCGGGGGGACTAGCGGCTTTCCGCAGTATTTT.

The chain joins TRBV29-1 to TRBJ1-1; TRBD1 might be the D (6 bases). The CDR3 consists of 14 residues. Germline V gene data show CDR1 as SQVTM and CDR2 as ANQGSEA. The ends were cut back, 5 bases at V and 0 bases at J, with 13 bases in the middle. In DNA, the CDR3 is TGCAGCGTTAACCGGGACACCTTGAACACTGAAGCTTTCTTT. Translation gives CSVNRDTLNTEAFF. Looking up the rest from reference TRBV29-1 and TRBJ1-1 gives the full variable domain: SAVISQKPSRDICQRGTSLTIQCQVDSQVTMMFWYRQQPGQSLTLIATANQGSEATYESGFVIDKFPISRPNLTFSTLTVSNMSPEDSSIYLCSVNRDTLNTEAFFGQGTRLTVV.

This chain joins TRBV9 and TRBJ2-3; the D gene is possibly TRBD1 (5 bases). This CDR3 is built from 14 residues. Germline-derived CDR1 and CDR2 are SGDLS and YYNGEE. V was trimmed by 1 base and J by 1 base, leaving 7 bases between them. The CDR3 DNA sequence: TGTGCCAGCAGCGTAACAGGCCGCACAGATACGCAGTATTTT. Its protein product is CASSVTGRTDTQYF.

This clonotype was seen a handful of times. The chain links TRBV5-5 to TRBJ2-7, with TRBD2 identical over 7 bases. The germline CDR1 and CDR2 sequences are SGHKS and YYEKEE (reference sequence). The CDR3 has 16 amino acids. V lost 2 bases to trimming and J lost 4 bases; unmatched junction nucleotides: 12. The CDR3 here is CASSLSVAGAWYEQYF. For the CDR3, the DNA is TGTGCCAGCAGCTTATCTGTGGCGGGAGCATGGTACGAGCAGTACTTC.

The chain recombines TRBV20-1 with TRBJ2-4; no clear D. This CDR3 comprises 17 residues. Germline CDR1 and CDR2: DFQATT and SNEGSKA (reference sequence). V was clipped by 0 bases and J by 0 bases, with 15 bases between them. Here the CDR3 DNA reads TGCAGTGCTAGAGATCCCATTCCAGCTCTAGCCAAAAACATTCAGTACTTC. This encodes CSARDPIPALAKNIQYF.

The chain carries TRBV7-9 and TRBJ2-4; D is unclear. Trimming removed 1 base from V and 7 bases from J, with 11 bases in between. In germline, CDR1 is SEHNR, CDR2 FQNEAQ (reference sequence). The CDR3 consists of 14 residues. The CDR3 region is CASSLGQAGNIQYF. As DNA, the CDR3 is TGTGCCAGCAGCTTAGGGCAAGCCGGGAACATTCAGTACTTC.

The V and J genes are TRBV7-3 and TRBJ2-1; perhaps TRBD1 as D (6 bases). The CDR3 loop spans 13 amino acids. CDR1 is SGHTA, CDR2 FQGTGA, per germline. Trimming left V 5 bases short and J 9 bases short, with 14 bases between. The CDR3 coding sequence is TGTGCCAGCAGCGCCCACAGGGCGACTGAGCAGTTCTTC. It yields the protein CASSAHRATEQFF.

The CDR3: CASSQDWEQGAISNEKLFF. CDR3 in DNA: TGCGCCAGCAGCCAAGATTGGGAACAGGGAGCGATCTCTAATGAAAAACTGTTTTTT. The V and J genes are TRBV23-1 and TRBJ1-4; a weak D match, TRBD1 (6 bases). TRBV23-1 is treated as an ORF (open reading frame) with a function not yet certain. There are 19 residues in the CDR3. V gave up 6 bases and J gave up 3 bases, with 26 bases separating them.

There are many counts of this clonotype. J is TRBJ2-2 and V is TRBV6-1; 10 positions agree with TRBD2. J gave up 1 base and V 2 bases, and 16 bases lay outside the gene matches. This CDR3 comprises 21 residues. Germline loops: CDR1 MNHNS, CDR2 SASEGT. As DNA, the CDR3 is TGTGCCAGCAGTGAACAGCGGGAGGGGCTTTATCGGGGGTGGAACACCGGGGAGCTGTTTTTT. This codes for CASSEQREGLYRGWNTGELFF.

The chain joins TRBV3-1 to TRBJ1-1; D is uncertain. The V end was cut by 2 bases, the J end by 11 bases, with 18 bases between. Germline V CDR1 and CDR2: LGHDT, YNNKEL (reference sequence). This CDR3 contains 14 residues. The CDR3 DNA is TGTGCCAGCAGCCAAAGAACAATCCATGTCGAGGCTTTCTTT. Its translation is CASSQRTIHVEAFF.

This clonotype was counted a few times. The chain combines TRBV4-3 with TRBJ2-1, with 12 bases identical to TRBD1. Germline-derived CDR1 and CDR2 are LGHNA and YSLEER. The CDR3 length is 18 residues. Trimming at V came to 4 bases and at J to 6 bases, leaving 13 bases not matched to a gene. The CDR3 reads CASSRYPGQGAERNEQFF. CDR3 sequence (DNA): TGCGCCAGCAGCCGCTACCCGGGACAGGGGGCTGAGCGCAATGAGCAGTTCTTC.

V is TRBV6-4 and J is TRBJ1-1, with 7 bases matching TRBD1. This CDR3 is built from 19 residues. Per the germline V gene, CDR1 is MRHNA and CDR2 is SNTAGT. J was trimmed by 1 base and V by 0 bases; bases with no gene match: 14. The CDR3 here is CASSDSRVGRGGRNTEAFF. As DNA, the CDR3 is TGTGCCAGCAGTGACTCGAGGGTTGGCAGGGGGGGGAGGAACACTGAAGCTTTCTTT.

This clonotype was counted only a few times. The rearrangement joins TRBV5-6 to TRBJ2-7, with 9 bases aligning to TRBD1. The CDR3 is made up of 15 amino acids. V lost 4 bases and J lost 6; bases outside the gene matches: 11. The germline gives CDR1 SGHDT, CDR2 YYEEEE. The CDR3 DNA is TGTGCCAGCAGCCCCCGCTCGGGGACAGGGTCCGAGCAGTACTTC. This translates into CASSPRSGTGSEQYF.

This clonotype has more than one count but fewer than ten. This sequence joins TRBV5-1 and TRBJ2-7; D possibly corresponds to TRBD2 (7 bases). Trimming removed 1 base at V and 3 bases at J, with 20 bases between. CDR1 is SGHRS and CDR2 is YFSETQ in the germline V gene. There are 17 residues in the CDR3. CDR3 nucleotides: TGCGCCAGCAGCTTGTTCCCCTCCCTAGGGGGGGTCTACGAGCAGTACTTC. This gives the protein CASSLFPSLGGVYEQYF.

This rearrangement joins TRBV5-1 to TRBJ2-5, with 7 positions matching TRBD1. The V segment lost 0 bases and the J segment 3 bases; nucleotides outside the gene matches: 2. CDR1 and CDR2 from the germline V gene are SGHRS and YFSETQ. The CDR3 has 14 residues. The CDR3, as DNA: TGCGCCAGCAGCTTGGCGGACAGGAAAGAGACCCAGTACTTC. It yields the protein CASSLADRKETQYF.

The V gene is TRBV7-2, the J gene TRBJ2-3; no reliable D call. The germline CDR1 and CDR2 sequences are SGHTA and FQGNSA. V dropped 5 bases and J dropped 4 bases, with 22 bases sitting between them. This CDR3 region has 17 residues. The CDR3 nucleotides are TGTGCCAGCAGCCTACCATTTCGAGCTAAACTGGCAGATACGCAGTATTTT. Encoded protein: CASSLPFRAKLADTQYF. The entire variable domain, with the rest obtained from reference TRBV7-2 and TRBJ2-3, is as follows: GAGVSQSPSNKVTEKGKDVELRCDPISGHTALYWYRQSLGQGLEFLIYFQGNSAPDKSGLPSDRFSAERTGGSVSTLTIQRTQQEDSAVYLCASSLPFRAKLADTQYFGPGTRLTVL.

This CDR3 reads CASVPSGNDTQYF. The CDR3 nucleotides are TGTGCTAGTGTTCCCTCCGGGAACGATACGCAGTATTTT. The chain recombines TRBV12-5 with TRBJ2-3, with a weak D call TRBD2 (5 bases). Germline V gene data show CDR1 as LGHNT and CDR2 as FRNRAP. There are 13 residues in the CDR3. Trimming stripped 7 bases from V and 6 bases from J, with 14 bases between.

The rearrangement joins TRBV5-5 to TRBJ2-3; 8 positions agree with TRBD1. After removal of 5 bases from V and 4 bases from J, the junction contained 9 bases not matched to a gene. CDR3 size: 15 residues. The germline gives CDR1 SGHKS, CDR2 YYEKEE (reference sequence). The CDR3 nucleotides read TGTGCCAGCAGTTTAGGACAGGGATTAGCAGATACGCAGTATTTT. This sequence encodes CASSLGQGLADTQYF.

The chain is built from TRBV20-1 and TRBJ2-1; no definite D call. Germline lookup yields CDR1 DFQATT and CDR2 SNEGSKA (reference sequence). V was pared by 3 bases and J by 4 bases, with 7 bases between. The CDR3 sequence is 12 residues long. CDR3 bases: TGCAGTGCTAGTCTGGGGTACAATGAGCAGTTCTTC. This translates into CSASLGYNEQFF.

This clonotype was seen a few times. The rearrangement links TRBV7-9 to TRBJ1-5; 8 bases fit TRBD1. The V gene's germline CDR1 is SEHNR and CDR2 FQNEAQ (reference sequence). CDR3 size: 13 residues. Germline trimming cut 8 bases from V and 7 bases from J; bases unmatched to any gene: 7. The CDR3 coding sequence is TGTGCCAGCGACAGGGGTCCGGGGCAGCCCCAGCATTTT. Protein sequence: CASDRGPGQPQHF. The entire variable domain, with the rest obtained from reference TRBV7-9 and TRBJ1-5, is as follows: DTGVSQNPRHKITKRGQNVTFRCDPISEHNRLYWYRQTLGQGPEFLTYFQNEAQLEKSRLLSDRFSAERPKGSFSTLEIQRTEQGDSAMYLCASDRGPGQPQHFGDGTRLSIL.

The sample holds a few counts of this clonotype. This chain links TRBV10-3 with TRBJ1-2; no clear D. The CDR3 is 14 residues long. Germline CDR1 and CDR2: ENHRY and SYGVKD. The V and J ends lost 7 bases and 5 bases respectively, with 17 bases between them. The CDR3 DNA follows: TGTGCCATCACCCCCCAAGTGGCCGAGTATGGCTACACCTTC. This gives the protein CAITPQVAEYGYTF.

V usage is TRBV7-9 and J usage is TRBJ1-1, with D tentatively TRBD1 (6 bases). The CDR3 sequence is 14 residues long. Trimming removed 4 bases at V and 4 bases at J, with 13 bases between. Germline V gene data show CDR1 as SEHNR and CDR2 as FQNEAQ (reference sequence). CDR3 protein: CASSSAGHLTEAFF. CDR3 bases: TGTGCCAGCAGCTCGGCGGGACACCTCACTGAAGCTTTCTTT.

CDR3 nucleotides: TGTGCCAGCAGTCTTTCTTTGGGGTCTGGGTTCTTC. Protein: CASSLSLGSGFF. This chain links TRBV12-3 or TRBV12-4 with TRBJ2-1; D gene ambiguous. The ends were cut back, 5 bases at V and 15 bases at J, with 17 bases in the middle. The length of the CDR3 is 12 residues.

This clonotype has more than one count but fewer than ten. This rearrangement joins TRBV6-1 to TRBJ1-5; D is undetermined. Between the trimmed V and J ends, which lost 6 bases and 0 bases, there was a span of 6 bases. The CDR3 consists of 13 residues. The germline V gene encodes CDR1 MNHNS and CDR2 SASEGT. The CDR3 loop reads CASSTYSNQPQHF. In DNA form, the CDR3 reads TGTGCCAGCAGCACTTATAGCAATCAGCCCCAGCATTTT.